This TCR beta chain was recorded in a study of shared clonotypes between healthy human individuals. Study-wide background: CD4 naive and memory got three plates each, CD8 naive two, CD8 memory one.

The table came from immunoSEQ multiplex PCR; TCRdb's copy has only in-frame clones and leaves some out. The sample contains millions of clones, roughly 92% of which appear only once. J gave up 5 bases and V 10 bases, and 10 bases lay outside the gene matches. CDR3 length: 13 amino acids. The germline V gene encodes CDR1 LNHDA and CDR2 SQIVND (reference sequence). Adults of Caucasian background living in Nashville, Tennessee made up all donors. Into CD45RA+ naive and CD45RA-negative memory subsets, the CD4+ cells were split. On this clone: Its antigen is still unknown.

Findings and limits, study-wide: Around 4.7% was the fraction of naive CD4 clonotypes found shared across four donors.

The chain links TRBV19 to TRBJ1-1; 7 bases fit TRBD1. This clonotype was sampled from a man between 18 and 35 years old in good health. Sequencing input: naive CD4+ T cells sorted from blood. Specified subset: CD45RA+ positively selected. CDR3 protein: CATGQVLLTEAFF. DNA of the CDR3: TGTGCCACCGGACAGGTATTGTTAACTGAAGCTTTCTTT.